The 16 T cell receptor beta chains in this list originate from one sample, sequenced in a study of cytomegalovirus exposure and HLA in healthy donors. Libraries were prepared by immunoSEQ multiplex PCR; TCRdb keeps only in-frame clonotypes and omits some of them. The sample records about 160,000 clones, around 96% being singletons. Sequenced: PBMCs. All receptors derive from a young woman in good health and CMV-seronegative.

This chain links TRBV7-9 with TRBJ2-3, with D possibly TRBD1 on 5 matching bases. Germline CDR1 SEHNR, CDR2 FQNEAQ (reference sequence). CDR3 length: 17 amino acids. V lost 5 bases, J lost 0 bases, and 18 bases lay in between. This chain's CDR3 is CASSLGTGTASTDTQYF. In DNA, the CDR3 is TGTGCCAGCAGCCTGGGAACAGGAACCGCTAGCACAGATACGCAGTATTTT.

This rearrangement joins TRBV11-2 to TRBJ2-1; 13 bases are a match to TRBD2. CDR1 is SGHAT, CDR2 FQNNGV, per germline. V dropped 4 bases and J dropped 5; count of bases not matched to a gene: 2. The CDR3 runs to 15 residues. CDR3 in amino acids: CASSWTSGGDNEQFF. CDR3 DNA: TGTGCCAGCAGCTGGACTAGCGGGGGTGACAATGAGCAGTTCTTC.

This clone was seen once. J is TRBJ1-6 and V is TRBV5-1; 12 bases agree with TRBD1. The CDR3 runs to 16 residues. The germline V gene encodes CDR1 SGHRS and CDR2 YFSETQ. Losses at the gene ends were 5 bases for V and 8 bases for J; bases not matched to a gene: 8. CDR3 sequence reads: CASRGGQGAFHSPLHF. CDR3 DNA sequence: TGCGCCAGCAGAGGGGGACAGGGGGCCTTCCATTCACCCCTCCACTTT.

V and J are TRBV27 and TRBJ1-2, with 7 positions matching TRBD1. The V gene end was trimmed by 6 bases and the J gene end by 8 bases; junction bases not matched to a gene: 9. Per germline, CDR1 MNHEY and CDR2 SMNVEV (reference sequence). There are 13 residues in the CDR3. CDR3 sequence: CASRPTTGSGYTF. The CDR3 nucleotides are TGTGCCAGCAGGCCTACGACAGGGTCGGGCTACACCTTC.

This chain links TRBV7-8 with TRBJ1-1; TRBD1 matches at 9 bases. The CDR3 loop spans 15 amino acids. The V segment lost 2 bases and the J segment 0 bases; nucleotides outside the gene matches: 1. CDR1 SGHVS and CDR2 FQNEAQ come from the germline V gene. CDR3 DNA sequence: TGTGCCAGCAGCTTAACAGGGGGCTTGAACACTGAAGCTTTCTTT. Translated: CASSLTGGLNTEAFF.

The rearrangement links TRBV28 to TRBJ2-2; D perhaps matches TRBD2 (5 bases). Trimming cost V 3 bases and J 6 bases, with 11 bases left between them. The CDR3 sequence is 14 residues long. Germline values: CDR1 MDHEN, CDR2 SYDVKM. The CDR3 loop is CASSFLVASGELFF. CDR3 coding DNA: TGTGCCAGCAGTTTCCTAGTAGCGTCCGGGGAGCTGTTTTTT.

The chain's CDR3 is CASRDSLRGAFF. The CDR3, as DNA: TGTGCCAGCAGGGACAGTCTCCGTGGGGCTTTCTTT. The chain joins TRBV2 to TRBJ1-1; TRBD1 is a possible D gene (6 bases). The CDR3 is 12 amino acids. V was trimmed by 6 bases and J by 11 bases, leaving 16 bases between them. CDR1 is SNHLY, CDR2 FYNNEI, per germline.

The genes are TRBV2 and TRBJ2-2; D possibly corresponds to TRBD2 (5 bases). CDR3 length: 15 residues. Germline V lookup: CDR1 SNHLY, CDR2 FYNNEI. Trimming pared 6 bases from V and 5 bases from J, leaving 16 bases between. In DNA, the CDR3 is TGTGCCAGCAGCCAAAGGGCTCCGGGGACCGGGGAGCTGTTTTTT. It codes for CASSQRAPGTGELFF.

The chain is built from TRBV5-5 and TRBJ1-6, with 7 bases identical to TRBD1. Germline V CDR1 and CDR2: SGHKS, YYEKEE (reference sequence). This CDR3 is 16 amino acids long. V was pared by 4 bases and J by 7 bases, with 11 bases of the junction left unmatched. DNA for the CDR3: TGTGCCAGCAGCCTATACACGGGACAGACAAATTCACCCCTCCACTTT. Translated, it gives CASSLYTGQTNSPLHF. The whole variable domain, remainder taken from reference TRBV5-5 and TRBJ1-6, is DAGVTQSPTHLIKTRGQQVTLRCSPISGHKSVSWYQQVLGQGPQFIFQYYEKEERGRGNFPDRFSARQFPNYSSELNVNALLLGDSALYLCASSLYTGQTNSPLHFGNGTRLTVT.

In DNA, the CDR3 is TGTGCCAGCAGCCCCCGCCCGGGACAGTTCTCGAACACCGGGGAGCTGTTTTTT. It specifies CASSPRPGQFSNTGELFF. V and J are TRBV11-1 and TRBJ2-2; 7 bases align to TRBD1. V dropped 5 bases and J dropped 0; count of bases not matched to a gene: 12. The V gene's germline CDR1 is SGHAT and CDR2 FQDESV (reference sequence). This CDR3 is built from 18 residues. The full variable domain, rest sourced from reference TRBV11-1 and TRBJ2-2, is EAEVAQSPRYKITEKSQAVAFWCDPISGHATLYWYRQILGQGPELLVQFQDESVVDDSQLPKDRFSAERLKGVDSTLKIQPAELGDSAMYLCASSPRPGQFSNTGELFFGEGSRLTVL.

The chain uses TRBV7-6 and TRBJ2-5; perhaps TRBD2 as D (5 bases). CDR3 length: 14 residues. CDR1 is SGHVS and CDR2 is FNYEAQ in the germline V gene. V lost 1 base to trimming and J lost 1 base, with 7 bases between them. DNA of the CDR3: TGTGCCAGCAGCTTAGGGAGCGGCCAAGAGACCCAGTACTTC. This encodes CASSLGSGQETQYF.

This chain uses TRBV5-1 with TRBJ1-4, with a possible D match to TRBD1 (6 bases). The CDR3 covers 16 residues. The germline V gene encodes CDR1 SGHRS and CDR2 YFSETQ. The ends were cut back, 6 bases at V and 1 base at J, with 16 bases in the middle. The CDR3 is CASKSEQGLTNEKLFF. CDR3 sequence (DNA): TGCGCCAGCAAGTCGGAGCAGGGGTTAACTAATGAAAAACTGTTTTTT.

The chain employs TRBV27 and TRBJ1-2, with 7 bases fitting TRBD1. The CDR3 spans 15 residues. Per germline, CDR1 MNHEY and CDR2 SMNVEV (reference sequence). V lost 9 bases, J lost 4 bases, and 14 bases stayed unmatched. The chain's CDR3 is CASRLGTGQLYGYTF. The CDR3 region has the DNA TGTGCCAGTAGATTGGGGACGGGACAGCTCTATGGCTACACCTTC.

This rearrangement joins TRBV4-3 to TRBJ2-6; D call uncertain. Germline V gives CDR1 LGHNA, CDR2 YSLEER. With 4 bases removed from V and 0 bases from J, the gap between germline ends came to 13 bases. The CDR3 is made up of 17 amino acids. CDR3 DNA: TGCGCCAGCAGCCGCGCGGCGAGTATCTCTGGGGCCAACGTCCTGACTTTC. The encoded protein is CASSRAASISGANVLTF.

This chain uses TRBV4-1 with TRBJ1-5; 7 nucleotides match TRBD1. The CDR3 covers 15 residues. Germline CDR1 is MGHRA and CDR2 is YSYEKL. Trimming took 4 bases from V and 4 from J; bases not matched to a gene: 7. The CDR3 protein is CASSRVQGPNQPQHF. In nucleotides, the CDR3 is TGCGCCAGCAGCCGGGTACAGGGGCCTAATCAGCCCCAGCATTTT.

The chain carries TRBV25-1 and TRBJ2-2; 11 bases are shared with TRBD2. Trimming at V came to 5 bases and at J to 1 base, leaving 9 bases not matched to a gene. Germline CDR1 is MGHDK and CDR2 is SYGVNS. The CDR3 contains 18 residues. CDR3 coding DNA: TGTGCCAGCAGTAAACCCCAAACTAGCGGGGGGAACACCGGGGAGCTGTTTTTT. The encoded protein is CASSKPQTSGGNTGELFF.